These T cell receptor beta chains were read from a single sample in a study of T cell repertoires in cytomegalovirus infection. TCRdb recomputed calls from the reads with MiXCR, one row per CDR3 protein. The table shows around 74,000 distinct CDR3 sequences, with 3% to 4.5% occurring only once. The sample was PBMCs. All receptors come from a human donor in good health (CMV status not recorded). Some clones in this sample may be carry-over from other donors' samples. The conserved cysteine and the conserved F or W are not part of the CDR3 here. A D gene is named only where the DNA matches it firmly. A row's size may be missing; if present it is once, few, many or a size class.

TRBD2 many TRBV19 ASSIGGGGADTQY
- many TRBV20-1 SARLRTAPMNTEAF
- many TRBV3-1 ASSQDLPNQPQH
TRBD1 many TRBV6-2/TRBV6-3 ASSPTGVSSYNEQF
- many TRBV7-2 ASSLDGPKSNEQF
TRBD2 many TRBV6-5 ASSPRTSGGVDTQY
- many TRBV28 ASSLVDQPQH
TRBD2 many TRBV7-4 ASSLGAGVPLQF
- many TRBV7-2 ASSAGWKNQPQH
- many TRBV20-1 SARDHGENTEAF
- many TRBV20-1 SASSLTQPQH
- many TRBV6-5 ASTPDGETQY
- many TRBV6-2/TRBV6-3 ASRDLRAPSYEQY
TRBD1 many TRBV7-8 ASSGTARTYEQY
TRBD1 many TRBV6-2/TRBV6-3 ASSYTWGQGAYEQY
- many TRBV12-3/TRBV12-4 ASSQPSYIQY
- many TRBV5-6 ASSPTTTNKNTEAF
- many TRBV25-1 ASSEYGPAPYKNTQY
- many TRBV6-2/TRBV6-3 ASRKSTGRHNYGYT
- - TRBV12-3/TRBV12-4 GSLDSYTEAF
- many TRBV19 ASSIDLETENTEAF
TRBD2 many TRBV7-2 ASSLDGLAGSVTQY
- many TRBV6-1 ASIWGASHNEQF
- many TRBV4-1 ASSQGLTQLNTEAF
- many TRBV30 AWRGFHNEQF
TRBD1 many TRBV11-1 ASSLGQGVGNEQF
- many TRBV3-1 ASSQGGGATGELF
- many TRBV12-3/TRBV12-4 ASSPSTRMGEQY
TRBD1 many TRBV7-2 ASRARTGGWTEAF
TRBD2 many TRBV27 ASSSQRGYTDTQY
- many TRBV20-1 SARPLGAYEQY